These 13 T cell receptor beta chains originate from one sample sequenced in a study of cytomegalovirus exposure and HLA in healthy donors. PCR amplification relied on 60 Vbeta primers (plus 13 Jbeta primers). Generated by immunoSEQ multiplex PCR, the TCRdb table keeps only in-frame clones and is missing some. Of about 190,000 clones in the sample, 70% to 75% were seen once. Source material: PBMCs. These receptors were taken from a man aged 30 to 39 in good health and CMV-seropositive.

CDR3 protein: CATGTSGRSGTGELFF. The CDR3 bases are TGTGCCACCGGGACTAGCGGGAGATCGGGCACCGGGGAGCTGTTTTTT. The chain has TRBV28 and TRBJ2-2, with 14 nucleotides matching TRBD2. This CDR3 is built from 16 residues. With 10 bases clipped from V and 4 bases from J, the junction kept 8 bases outside the gene matches. Germline V lookup: CDR1 MDHEN, CDR2 SYDVKM.

The CDR3 DNA follows: TGTGCCAGCAAAGCAGGGGTTTTGAGGCCTGAAGCTTTCTTT. Its translation is CASKAGVLRPEAFF. The J gene is TRBJ1-1, the V gene TRBV6-5, with D tentatively TRBD1 (6 bases). CDR3 size: 14 residues. The germline CDR1 and CDR2 sequences are MNHEY and SVGAGI. V was trimmed by 7 bases and J by 6 bases, leaving 18 bases between them.

J is TRBJ2-4 and V is TRBV4-2, with TRBD1 matching over 9 bases. J lost 8 bases, V lost 6 bases, and 8 bases had no gene match. Germline CDR1 and CDR2: LGHNA and YNFKEQ. The CDR3 is 14 amino acids. For the CDR3, the DNA is TGTGCCAGCAGATCCGACAGGGGGTCGGACATTCAGTACTTC. This gives the protein CASRSDRGSDIQYF.

The chain links TRBV7-3 to TRBJ1-2; the D gene is possibly TRBD1 (5 bases). Germline V gene data show CDR1 as SGHTA and CDR2 as FQGTGA. This CDR3 has 13 residues. Trimming pared 3 bases from V and 8 bases from J, leaving 13 bases between. The CDR3 sequence: CASSFGPQEGYTF. The CDR3 DNA sequence: TGTGCCAGCAGCTTCGGACCACAGGAGGGCTACACCTTC.

This clone was seen just once. The rearrangement links TRBV4-1 to TRBJ2-5; TRBD1 aligns across 8 bases. CDR1 is MGHRA, CDR2 YSYEKL, per germline. Trimming at V came to 6 bases and at J to 5 bases, leaving 2 bases not matched to a gene. CDR3 size: 12 residues. The CDR3 sequence is CASSRQGETQYF. In DNA form, the CDR3 reads TGCGCCAGCAGTAGACAGGGGGAGACCCAGTACTTC.

In nucleotides, the CDR3 is TGTGCCAGCAGGGGAAGGGGACTTTACTCCTACGAGCAGTACTTC. This translates into CASRGRGLYSYEQYF. V and J are TRBV28 and TRBJ2-7; D may be TRBD2 (6 bases). Germline values: CDR1 MDHEN, CDR2 SYDVKM. V was trimmed by 6 bases and J by 0 bases, leaving 15 bases between them. This CDR3 contains 15 residues.

This chain connects TRBV7-2 to TRBJ2-1; TRBD2 matches 11 bases. The CDR3 loop spans 17 amino acids. J lost 4 bases, V lost 7 bases, and 12 bases had no gene match. Germline V gives CDR1 SGHTA, CDR2 FQGNSA. CDR3 bases: TGTGCCAGCAACCTAGGACCCAGGACTAGCGGGTACAATGAGCAGTTCTTC. Translation: CASNLGPRTSGYNEQFF.

This sequence joins TRBV6-6 and TRBJ1-1; tentatively, D is TRBD1 (5 bases). CDR3 size: 14 residues. V was shortened by 2 bases and J by 3 bases, with 10 bases between the two germline ends. Per germline, CDR1 MNHNY and CDR2 SVGAGI (reference sequence). CDR3 protein: CASSYAGGDTEAFF. DNA of the CDR3: TGTGCCAGCAGTTACGCCGGAGGGGACACTGAAGCTTTCTTT.

This clone was found once. This specimen includes other DNA sequences encoding the same CDR3. V and J are TRBV29-1 and TRBJ1-1; D unclear. Germline CDR1 reads SQVTM; CDR2 reads ANQGSEA. This CDR3 comprises 13 residues. CDR3 loop: CSDGGLLNTEAFF. The DNA of the CDR3 is TGCAGTGATGGAGGACTCCTGAACACTGAAGCTTTCTTT.

The chain links TRBV6-1 to TRBJ1-3, with a tentative D call TRBD1 (5 bases). Between the trimmed V and J ends, which lost 6 bases and 0 bases, there was a span of 9 bases. The V gene's germline CDR1 is MNHNS and CDR2 SASEGT. The CDR3 extends over 14 amino acids. The CDR3 reads CASRMTVSGNTIYF. In DNA, the CDR3 is TGTGCCAGCAGAATGACAGTCTCTGGAAACACCATATATTTT.

This clone was detected only a few times. This chain uses TRBV19 with TRBJ2-1; D is perhaps TRBD2 (5 bases). CDR1 and CDR2 from the germline V gene are LNHDA and SQIVND (reference sequence). This CDR3 is 15 amino acids long. V was cut by 6 bases and J by 0 bases, with 12 bases left in between. CDR3 sequence (DNA): TGTGCCAGTAGAGGGCTAGCTCACTCCTACAATGAGCAGTTCTTC. This codes for CASRGLAHSYNEQFF.

The chain's CDR3 is CAWTTGGSGETQYF. The CDR3, as DNA: TGTGCCTGGACGACAGGGGGCTCGGGAGAGACCCAGTACTTC. The chain uses TRBV30 and TRBJ2-5; 10 positions match TRBD1. This CDR3 comprises 14 residues. The germline V gene encodes CDR1 GTSNPN and CDR2 SVGIG (reference sequence). Trimming took 4 bases from V and 4 from J; bases not matched to a gene: 6.

There are a few counts of this clone. The V gene is TRBV6-5, the J gene TRBJ1-1; D may be TRBD1 (6 bases). In germline, CDR1 is MNHEY, CDR2 SVGAGI. This CDR3 contains 13 residues. Trimming stripped 6 bases from V and 3 bases from J, with 11 bases between. The CDR3 nucleotides are TGTGCCAGCAGACAGGGTAGTTACACTGAAGCTTTCTTT. It is translated as CASRQGSYTEAFF.